The 21 T cell receptor beta chains in this list originate from one sample, sequenced in a study of blood T cell repertoires in COVID-19. Libraries were prepared by immunoSEQ multiplex PCR; TCRdb keeps only in-frame clonotypes and omits some of them. The profile shows about 180,000 clones, under 85% of them singletons. Specimen: peripheral blood. These receptors were taken from a man older than 75 with COVID-19, enrolled during active disease.

This sequence joins TRBV4-2 and TRBJ2-2; 7 bases agree with TRBD2. The CDR3 has 15 residues. Germline V gene data show CDR1 as LGHNA and CDR2 as YNFKEQ. V shed 4 bases, J shed 11 bases, and the junction held 13 bases outside the gene matches. The CDR3 DNA reads as TGTGCCAGCAGCCCCTCTGGACTAGGATCGCGTGAGCTGTTTTTT. Residues: CASSPSGLGSRELFF.

This CDR3 reads CASSSPLNQPQHF. For the CDR3, the DNA is TGTGCCAGCAGTTCCCCACTTAATCAGCCCCAGCATTTT. The chain carries TRBV28 and TRBJ1-5; D is undetermined. The CDR3 length is 13 residues. CDR1 and CDR2 (germline): MDHEN, SYDVKM. The V end was cut by 4 bases, the J end by 4 bases, with 8 bases between.

V is TRBV19 and J is TRBJ2-2; D is ambiguous. Trimming removed 2 bases from V and 1 base from J, with 14 bases in between. Germline values: CDR1 LNHDA, CDR2 SQIVND (reference sequence). The CDR3 has 17 amino acids. The CDR3: CASSISPGLGNTGELFF. For the CDR3, the DNA is TGTGCCAGTAGTATATCTCCAGGCCTCGGGAACACCGGGGAGCTGTTTTTT.

This clone was detected once. CDR3: CASSVGTSGGMHIQYF. The CDR3 DNA is TGTGCCAGCAGCGTAGGGACTAGCGGGGGGATGCACATTCAGTACTTC. The chain carries TRBV9 and TRBJ2-4, with 14 bases fitting TRBD2. Germline V gives CDR1 SGDLS, CDR2 YYNGEE. Trimming cost V 0 bases and J 8 bases; bases outside gene matches: 4. This CDR3 is built from 16 residues.

This chain uses TRBV9 with TRBJ2-3, with D maybe TRBD2 (5 bases). This CDR3 is 14 amino acids long. The germline V and J ends were trimmed by 0 bases and 4 bases, with 9 bases remaining between them. CDR1 and CDR2 from the germline V gene are SGDLS and YYNGEE. CDR3 bases: TGTGCCAGCAGCGTAGTCCCGGAGGCAGATACGCAGTATTTT. Its translation: CASSVVPEADTQYF.

This clone appeared a single time. The J gene is TRBJ1-2, the V gene TRBV12-3 or TRBV12-4; D not resolved. The CDR3 has 13 amino acids. With 2 bases removed from V and 4 bases from J, the gap between germline ends came to 8 bases. The CDR3 DNA follows: TGTGCCAGCAGTTTATCGGCGGGCTATGGCTACACCTTC. Its translation: CASSLSAGYGYTF.

The rearrangement joins TRBV7-9 to TRBJ2-7; tentatively, D is TRBD1 (6 bases). The CDR3 covers 15 residues. Between the trimmed V and J ends, which lost 5 bases and 5 bases, there was a span of 19 bases. Germline CDR1 reads SEHNR; CDR2 reads FQNEAQ (reference sequence). The CDR3 is CASSRGQMPSDEQYF. CDR3 in DNA: TGTGCCAGCAGCCGTGGACAGATGCCCTCTGACGAGCAGTACTTC.

The CDR3 nucleotides read TGTGCCAGCAGTAAGACAGGTGGTTACGAGCAGTACTTC. Translation: CASSKTGGYEQYF. This chain connects TRBV6-5 to TRBJ2-7; possible D gene TRBD1, 6 bases. The CDR3 loop spans 13 amino acids. The ends were cut back, 5 bases at V and 4 bases at J, with 12 bases in the middle. CDR1 MNHEY and CDR2 SVGAGI come from the germline V gene.

This chain joins TRBV7-6 and TRBJ2-3, with 8 bases identical to TRBD2. Per germline, CDR1 SGHVS and CDR2 FNYEAQ. The V and J ends lost 3 bases and 7 bases, in that order; junction bases with no gene match: 9. There are 15 residues in the CDR3. The CDR3 loop is CASSLAGGEFNTQYF. CDR3 DNA sequence: TGTGCCAGCAGCTTGGCGGGGGGCGAGTTTAATACGCAGTATTTT.

The chain has TRBV7-2 and TRBJ2-7; 8 positions agree with TRBD1. Germline V gene data show CDR1 as SGHTA and CDR2 as FQGNSA. This CDR3 is 15 amino acids long. V lost 0 bases, J lost 2 bases, and 3 bases stayed unmatched. The CDR3 region has the DNA TGTGCCAGCAGCTTAGCCGGGACAGGACCCTACGAGCAGTACTTC. This gives the protein CASSLAGTGPYEQYF.

The CDR3 coding sequence is TGTGCCAGCAGTTTGGGGGCTCATTCACCCCTCCACTTT. Its translation: CASSLGAHSPLHF. The chain employs TRBV12-3 or TRBV12-4 and TRBJ1-6; weak D call: TRBD1 (6 bases). The CDR3 loop spans 13 amino acids. Trimming removed 3 bases at V and 8 bases at J, with 8 bases between.

The V gene is TRBV9, the J gene TRBJ1-2; 11 bases match TRBD1. J gave up 8 bases and V 4 bases, and 7 bases lay outside the gene matches. The CDR3 spans 14 residues. Per the germline V gene, CDR1 is SGDLS and CDR2 is YYNGEE. The CDR3 loop reads CASSPPGQGDGYTF. The CDR3 nucleotides read TGTGCCAGCAGCCCCCCGGGACAGGGGGACGGCTACACCTTC.

The rearrangement uses TRBV5-4 and TRBJ1-1; D may be TRBD1 (6 bases). V was pared by 2 bases and J by 0 bases, with 14 bases between. Looked up from germline, CDR1 is SGHNT and CDR2 is YYREEE (reference sequence). The CDR3 is 16 residues long. The CDR3 spells CASSFYTGPMNTEAFF. The CDR3 DNA reads TGTGCCAGCAGCTTTTATACAGGGCCCATGAACACTGAAGCTTTCTTT. The full variable domain, in which reference TRBV5-4 and TRBJ1-1 provide the parts outside the CDR3, is ETGVTQSPTHLIKTRGQQVTLRCSSQSGHNTVSWYQQALGQGPQFIFQYYREEENGRGNFPPRFSGLQFPNYSSELNVNALELDDSALYLCASSFYTGPMNTEAFFGQGTRLTVV.

This clone was seen a single time. The chain's CDR3 is CASSYQAGGTYEQYF. CDR3 bases: TGTGCCAGCAGTTATCAGGCCGGTGGTACCTACGAGCAGTACTTC. This chain uses TRBV6-2 or TRBV6-3 with TRBJ2-7; D not certain. V was clipped by 3 bases and J by 2 bases, with 14 bases between them. Germline V gives CDR1 MNHEY, CDR2 SVGEGT. The CDR3 runs to 15 residues.

V and J are TRBV2 and TRBJ2-4; 7 nucleotides align to TRBD1. J gave up 6 bases and V 4 bases, and 6 bases lay outside the gene matches. This CDR3 contains 14 residues. Per the germline V gene, CDR1 is SNHLY and CDR2 is FYNNEI. The CDR3 DNA reads TGTGCCAGCAGTGGGACAGGAAACTCAAACATTCAGTACTTC. This translates into CASSGTGNSNIQYF.

The genes are TRBV7-3 and TRBJ2-1, with D possibly matching TRBD2 (7 bases). V lost 4 bases and J 5 bases, leaving 15 bases between the germline ends. This CDR3 has 15 residues. Germline CDR1 SGHTA, CDR2 FQGTGA. This CDR3 reads CASSSIGGRNNEQFF. The DNA for the CDR3 is TGTGCCAGCAGCTCAATCGGGGGGCGCAACAATGAGCAGTTCTTC.

V usage is TRBV7-8 and J usage is TRBJ2-7; D gene ambiguous. Germline CDR1 reads SGHVS; CDR2 reads FQNEAQ. Trimming cost V 6 bases and J 3 bases, with 9 bases left between them. The CDR3 has 12 residues. CDR3 sequence: CASRSSSYEQYF. Here the CDR3 DNA reads TGTGCCAGCAGGTCGTCTAGCTACGAGCAGTACTTC. The whole variable domain, filled in from reference TRBV7-8 and TRBJ2-7, reads GAGVSQSPRYKVAKRGQDVALRCDPISGHVSLFWYQQALGQGPEFLTYFQNEAQLDKSGLPSDRFFAERPEGSVSTLKIQRTQQEDSAVYLCASRSSSYEQYFGPGTRLTVT.

The CDR3 protein is CASSVGTQGDEQYF. CDR3 sequence (DNA): TGTGCCAGCAGCGTAGGAACTCAGGGTGACGAGCAGTACTTC. This chain joins TRBV9 and TRBJ2-7, with D maybe TRBD1 (5 bases). V was pared by 0 bases and J by 5 bases, with 12 bases between. The CDR3 is made up of 14 amino acids. Germline CDR1 and CDR2: SGDLS and YYNGEE.

The chain employs TRBV6-5 and TRBJ1-1, with TRBD1 identical over 8 bases. This CDR3 contains 14 residues. Trimming at V came to 5 bases and at J to 6 bases, leaving 8 bases not matched to a gene. Germline CDR1 and CDR2: MNHEY and SVGAGI. CDR3: CASSPPAGGPEAFF. For the CDR3, the DNA is TGTGCCAGCAGTCCCCCAGCAGGGGGCCCTGAAGCTTTCTTT.

The rearrangement uses TRBV2 and TRBJ2-3; TRBD1 might be the D (6 bases). Trimming stripped 4 bases from V and 4 bases from J, with 9 bases between. CDR1 SNHLY and CDR2 FYNNEI come from the germline V gene. There are 13 residues in the CDR3. CDR3 sequence: CASSAQGPDTQYF. DNA of the CDR3: TGTGCCAGCAGTGCGCAGGGGCCAGATACGCAGTATTTT.

The V call is TRBV5-1, the J call TRBJ1-5, with TRBD1 identical over 9 bases. The CDR3 has 14 amino acids. V shed 4 bases and J 3 bases; nucleotides not matched to a gene: 2. Germline loops: CDR1 SGHRS, CDR2 YFSETQ. The CDR3 spells CASSRTGDNQPQHF. CDR3 nucleotides: TGCGCCAGCAGCCGGACAGGGGACAATCAGCCCCAGCATTTT.